The entry below gives a single T cell receptor (beta chain) sequence along with its context. Its antigen is unknown. This CDR3 has 16 residues. The germline V gene has CDR1 MNHEY and CDR2 SMNVEV (reference sequence). Trimming took off 8 bases at V and 2 bases at J, with 21 bases between the two ends. The record originates from a study of cytomegalovirus exposure and HLA in healthy donors. Whole-study results and caveats: Certain indistinguishable V segments, among them TRBV6-2 and TRBV6-3, were excluded.

Researchers ran the PCR with 60 Vbeta and 13 Jbeta primers. Repertoires were generated with immunoSEQ multiplex PCR, while TCRdb's copy carries only in-frame clones and drops some. The table has about 160,000 clones, roughly 84% seen once. The sequence was collected from a young man in good health and CMV-seronegative. The chain carries TRBV27 and TRBJ1-2, with D maybe TRBD1 (6 bases). The sample was PBMCs. The DNA for the CDR3 is TGTGCCAGCGGACCGGGACACGAAAACCCGAACTATGGCTACACCTTC. The encoded protein is CASGPGHENPNYGYTF.